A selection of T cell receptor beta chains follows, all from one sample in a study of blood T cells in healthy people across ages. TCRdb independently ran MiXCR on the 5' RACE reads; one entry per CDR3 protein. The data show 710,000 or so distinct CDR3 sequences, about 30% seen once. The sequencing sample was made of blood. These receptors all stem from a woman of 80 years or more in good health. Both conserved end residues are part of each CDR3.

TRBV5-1,CASFGGNTEAFF
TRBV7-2,CASSLGGGRGQETQYF
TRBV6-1,CASSEILAGGPVETQYF
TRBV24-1,CVTSDPEGQGINTQYF
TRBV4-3,CASSQEASGRTDTQYF
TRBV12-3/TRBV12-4,CASSAGRPSYNSPLHF
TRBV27,CASSFDRGGLYGYTF
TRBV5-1,CASSLEFRGSSYNEQFF
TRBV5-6,CASSFRDRGSQDTQYF
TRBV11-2,CASSLAGVDEQYF
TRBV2,CASASGTLNTEAFF
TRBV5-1,CASGWTYYNEQFF
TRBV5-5,CASSSRSGQGDQPQHF
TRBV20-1,CSASFGGQYNQPQHF
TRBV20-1,CSARDGVGSASQLRGYIF
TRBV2,CASIPPGRQDTQYF
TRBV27,CASKEDGMNTEAFF
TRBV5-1,CASSWMGVNEKLFF
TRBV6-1,CASSVAGQGNGGYGYTF
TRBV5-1,CASSLWTGRTDTQYF
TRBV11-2,CASSLGAGQSSYEQYF
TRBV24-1,CATSDSQGKNEQFF
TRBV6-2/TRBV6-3,CASKNGGLNSPLHF
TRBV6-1,CASSVASSSNTGELFF
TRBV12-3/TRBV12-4,CASLQGADGSETQYF
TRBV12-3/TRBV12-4,CASSLGGNYGCTF
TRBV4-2,CASSQDHRGSYEQYF
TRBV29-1,CSVRRSGYNEQFF
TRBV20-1,CSARTNYEQYF
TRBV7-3,CASSLSRTDTQYF
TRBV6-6,CASRDPGGNSPLHF
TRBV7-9,CASSPGGDKETQYF
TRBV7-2,CASSSRTATNEKLFF
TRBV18,CAGSPRDRVNNEQFF
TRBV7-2,CASSPLAGAVVGSEQYF
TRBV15,CATRDRRSSSEQYF
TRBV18,CASSPLGQGEILSEQYF
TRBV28,CASSPIGQGINEQFF
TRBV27,CASSFPPTGDNSPLHF
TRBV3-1,CASSQEVVGQGPNNEQFF
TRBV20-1,CSARLRQGLTTNYGYTF
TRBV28,CASIGVRDTQYF
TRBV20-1,CSAEGVGLNTEAFF